This TCR beta chain originates from a study of blood T cell repertoires in COVID-19. The authors' processing: Scientists estimated how many nucleated cells there were by amplifying reference gene primers. Using immunoSEQ multiplex PCR, the repertoire was profiled, and TCRdb retains in-frame clones only, with some absent. V, J and clone size are those of that table, while D and trimming were read from the DNA. The repertoire holds tens of thousands of clones, with roughly 83% as singletons. This clone is a singleton in its sample. Germline CDR1 LGHDT, CDR2 YNNKEL (reference sequence). V was clipped by 1 base and J by 13 bases, with 14 bases between them. There are 13 residues in the CDR3.

What was sequenced was peripheral blood. The TCR originated in a woman in her sixties with acute or convalescent COVID-19. The rearrangement uses TRBV3-1 (or the pseudogene TRBV3-2) and TRBJ2-1, with D perhaps TRBD2 (5 bases). The CDR3 loop reads CASSQVLAGGQFF. CDR3 coding DNA: TGTGCCAGCAGCCAAGTCCTAGCCGGCGGACAGTTCTTC.